Sequencing of this T cell receptor beta chain was carried out in a study of blood T cell repertoires in COVID-19 (TCRdb year 2020). Regarding the study in general: Samples covering the acute and convalescent phases of COVID-19 were provided by collaborators in the United States, Italy and Spain. The material from the prospective study consisted of cDNA or gDNA derived from T cells, B-cell-depleted T cells, or PBMCs. The dataset comprised deeply sampled blood TCRbeta repertoires from subjects exposed to, actively infected with, or recovered from COVID-19. The repertoires were released in a freely available public database meant as a resource for research on the immune response to SARS-CoV-2. The samples were drawn from the first 160 participants of the ongoing ImmuneRACE study and from 1,200 or so subjects provided by 6 global collaborators. Sample metadata almost always included a de-identified subject ID, COVID-19 status, age in years and sex. HLA class I and class II types, where available, came from metadata supplied by the sample provider rather than from assay-based typing.

Concerning this clone: Its antigen is not yet known. No base qualities exist here, and no much larger clone lies one base off it.

From the cysteine up to the phenylalanine, the CDR3 has a length of 13 residues. Just the 39-base CDR3 DNA is kept, in frame starting at base 1. The trim is 2 bases for V and 7 bases for J, with a gap of 9 bases between the germline ends. The investigation overall reported the following: Clinical and demographic metadata were provided uncurated, with the amount varying by source and participant.

The immunoSEQ Assay, a bias-controlled multiplex PCR, was used to amplify TCRbeta CDR3 regions from genomic DNA. On the authors' methods: The number of nucleated cells in each sample was estimated from the amplification of reference gene primers within the assay. To quantify the absolute abundance of each unique TCRbeta CDR3 rearrangement, sequence reads were collapsed and filtered. Productive Simpson clonality was computed per sample as the square root of Simpson's diversity index over productive rearrangements. TCRdb obtained this table from immuneACCESS and retained in-frame rearrangements with V and J assigned. These tables miss some clones; where compared with another copy, unresolved V genes account for less than half of the shortfall, and the remainder is unexplained. From that table come the V and J calls and clone size; the DNA was used to work out D and trimming. This sample holds about 220,000 clones; over 75% were observed only once. 3% to 4% of the sample rests with the top ten.

Enrolling through a virtual design, the prospective study's participants ranged in age from roughly 18 to 95 years and lived across about two dozen United States geographic areas. In the prospective study, participants were assigned to cohorts based on the clinical history participants reported in a screening survey and a study questionnaire. Recovered participants in ImmuneRACE Cohort 3 were defined as having two consecutive negative NP/OP PCR tests, clearance from a healthcare professional, or resolution of symptoms. In the prospective study, whole blood, serum and a nasopharyngeal or oropharyngeal swab were collected from each participant by mobile phlebotomists. Additional blood draws and questionnaires over an approximately two-month period could optionally be provided by prospective study participants. Prospective study blood samples were shipped either frozen or at room temperature before DNA extraction.

The sample comprised PBMCs or T cells enriched from blood (not recorded which). This TCR was recovered from a woman aged 60-75 years who had recovered from COVID-19. The V gene is TRBV12-3 or TRBV12-4 and the J gene is TRBJ1-5, and perhaps TRBD1 as D gene, on 5 matching bases. The DNA is TGTGCCAGCAGTTTATCAGGGTCCCAGCCCCAGCATTTT. Its amino acids are CASSLSGSQPQHF.